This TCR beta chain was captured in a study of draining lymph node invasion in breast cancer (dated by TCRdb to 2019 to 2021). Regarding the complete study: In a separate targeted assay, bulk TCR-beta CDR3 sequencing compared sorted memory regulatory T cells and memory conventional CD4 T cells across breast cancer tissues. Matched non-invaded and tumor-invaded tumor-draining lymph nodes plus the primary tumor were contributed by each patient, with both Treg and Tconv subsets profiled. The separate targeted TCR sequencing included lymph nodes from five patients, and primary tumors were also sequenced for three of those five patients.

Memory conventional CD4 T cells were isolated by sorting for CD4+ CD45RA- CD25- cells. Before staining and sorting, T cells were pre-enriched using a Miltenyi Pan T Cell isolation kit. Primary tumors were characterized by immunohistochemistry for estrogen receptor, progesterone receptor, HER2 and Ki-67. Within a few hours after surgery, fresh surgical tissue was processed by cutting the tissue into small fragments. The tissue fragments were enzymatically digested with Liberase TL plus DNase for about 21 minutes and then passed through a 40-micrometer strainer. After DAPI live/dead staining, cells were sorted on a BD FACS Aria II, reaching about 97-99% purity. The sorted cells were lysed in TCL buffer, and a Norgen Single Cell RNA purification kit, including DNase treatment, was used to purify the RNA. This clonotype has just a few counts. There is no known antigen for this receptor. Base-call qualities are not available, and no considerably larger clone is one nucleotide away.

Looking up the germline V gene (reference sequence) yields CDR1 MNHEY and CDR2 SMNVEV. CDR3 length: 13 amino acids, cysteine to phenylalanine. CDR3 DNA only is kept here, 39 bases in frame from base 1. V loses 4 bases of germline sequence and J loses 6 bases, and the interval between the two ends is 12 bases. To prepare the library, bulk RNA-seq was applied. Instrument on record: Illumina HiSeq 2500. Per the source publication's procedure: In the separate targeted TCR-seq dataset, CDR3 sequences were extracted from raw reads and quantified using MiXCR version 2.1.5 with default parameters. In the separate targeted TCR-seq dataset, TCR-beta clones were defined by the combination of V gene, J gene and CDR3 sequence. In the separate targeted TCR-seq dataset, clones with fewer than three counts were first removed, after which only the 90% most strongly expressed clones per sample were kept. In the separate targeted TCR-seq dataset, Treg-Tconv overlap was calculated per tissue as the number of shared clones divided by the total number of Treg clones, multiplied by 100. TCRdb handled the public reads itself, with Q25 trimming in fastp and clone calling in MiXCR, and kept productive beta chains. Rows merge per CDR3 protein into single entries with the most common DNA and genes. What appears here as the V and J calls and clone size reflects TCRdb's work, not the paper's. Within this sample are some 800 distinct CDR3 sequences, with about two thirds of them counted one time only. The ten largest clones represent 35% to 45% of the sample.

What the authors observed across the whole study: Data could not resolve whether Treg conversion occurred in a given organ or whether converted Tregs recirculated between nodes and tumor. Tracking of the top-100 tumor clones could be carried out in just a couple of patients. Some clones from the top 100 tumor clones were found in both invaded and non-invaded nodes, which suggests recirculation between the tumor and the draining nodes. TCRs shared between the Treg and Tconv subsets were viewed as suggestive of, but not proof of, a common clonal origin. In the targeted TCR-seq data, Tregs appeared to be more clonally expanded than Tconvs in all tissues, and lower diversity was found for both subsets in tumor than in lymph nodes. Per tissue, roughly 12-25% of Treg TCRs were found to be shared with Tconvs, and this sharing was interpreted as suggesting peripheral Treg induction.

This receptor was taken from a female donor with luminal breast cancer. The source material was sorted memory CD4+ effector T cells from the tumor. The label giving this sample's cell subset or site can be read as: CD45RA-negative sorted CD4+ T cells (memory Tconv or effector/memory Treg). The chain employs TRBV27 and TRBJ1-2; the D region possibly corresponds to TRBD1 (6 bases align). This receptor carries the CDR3 CASSSQGFNGYTF. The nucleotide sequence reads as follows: TGTGCCAGCAGTTCACAGGGCTTTAATGGCTACACCTTC.